The present T cell receptor beta chain was sequenced within a study of metastatic and nonmetastatic thyroid tumors. Study background: Peripheral blood and tumor or nodule samples from malignant and benign thyroid patients were compared.

Study-wide points: TCR beta diversity was reportedly significantly higher in malignant thyroid tumors than benign nodules, in blood and tumor.

Using MiXCR, TCRdb reanalyzed the PCR reads. The table has 15,000 to 20,000 clones, 25% to 35% seen once; the top ten hold 15% to 19%. Note on this clone: Its antigen is undetermined.

The entire patient cohort was treatment-naive prior to thyroid surgery. Sequences were obtained from tumor tissue. The receptor was isolated from a female donor with papillary thyroid cancer or a benign thyroid nodule (not recorded which). Some clones in this sample may be carry-over from other donors' samples.

CDR3: CASSTTGDTEAFF. For the CDR3, the DNA is TGTGCCAGCAGTACTACAGGAGACACTGAAGCTTTCTTT. V is TRBV6-1 and J is TRBJ1-1; maybe TRBD1 (5 bases). This CDR3 has 13 amino acids. Trimming removed 5 bases from V and 3 bases from J, with 10 bases in between. Germline CDR1 is MNHNS and CDR2 is SASEGT.